The rows below give T cell receptor beta chains drawn from one sample of a study of cytomegalovirus exposure and HLA in healthy donors. Assay: immunoSEQ multiplex PCR; the TCRdb copy retains only in-frame clones and omits some. Of 55,000 to 80,000 clones in the sample, 60% to 80% were seen once. The sequenced sample consisted of PBMCs. The receptors here all came from a woman aged 25 to 45 in good health and CMV-seropositive. Each CDR3 is given with its conserved first and last residue. The D gene is left open where the match is weak. For some rows the clone size is stated as once, few or many, or as a class when expanded; others skip it.

-,once,TRBJ2-5,13,TRBV2,CASSVWAQETQYF,TGTGCCAGCAGTGTTTGGGCCCAAGAGACCCAGTACTTC
TRBD1,few,TRBJ2-3,14,TRBV7-9,CASSPGTGSDTQYF,TGTGCCAGCAGCCCTGGGACAGGGTCCGATACGCAGTATTTT
TRBD2,-,TRBJ2-7,16,TRBV4-2,CASSQLQSGMPYEQYF,TGTGCCAGCAGCCAACTGCAAAGCGGGATGCCCTACGAGCAGTACTTC
-,-,TRBJ2-2,13,TRBV12-1,CASSRPAGRELFF,TGTGCCAGCTCAAGGCCAGCGGGAAGGGAGCTGTTTTTT
TRBD1,-,TRBJ1-5,18,TRBV5-6,CASSYYLTGGVSNQPQHF,TGTGCCAGCAGCTACTACCTGACAGGGGGCGTAAGCAATCAGCCCCAGCATTTT
-,-,TRBJ2-7,12,TRBV5-1,CASNPPAYEQYF,TGCGCCAGCAACCCCCCGGCCTACGAGCAGTACTTC
-,-,TRBJ2-7,14,TRBV7-2,CASSPTGTSYEQYF,TGTGCCAGCAGCCCCACAGGAACCTCCTACGAGCAGTACTTC
TRBD1,few,TRBJ1-4,13,TRBV29-1,CSVEDRGNEKLFF,TGCAGCGTAGAGGACAGGGGAAATGAAAAACTGTTTTTT
-,once,TRBJ2-2,12,TRBV28,CASIKNTGELFF,TGTGCCAGCATAAAAAACACCGGGGAGCTGTTTTTT
-,-,TRBJ1-2,13,TRBV14,CASSQDGGYGYTF,TGTGCCAGCAGCCAAGATGGAGGCTATGGCTACACCTTC
-,few,TRBJ2-1,11,TRBV7-3,CASSLNGEQFF,TGTGCCAGCAGCCTAAACGGTGAGCAGTTCTTC
-,few,TRBJ1-5,15,TRBV7-9,CASSEGQISNQPQHF,TGTGCCAGCAGCGAAGGACAGATTAGCAATCAGCCCCAGCATTTT
TRBD1,-,TRBJ2-5,15,TRBV30,CAWSGQGALGETQYF,TGTGCCTGGAGCGGACAGGGGGCGCTGGGAGAGACCCAGTACTTC
TRBD1,-,TRBJ1-1,13,TRBV6-5,CASAGQLNTEAFF,TGTGCCAGCGCGGGACAGCTGAACACTGAAGCTTTCTTT
TRBD2,-,TRBJ2-3,17,TRBV30,CAWSPSPTSGSADTQYF,TGTGCCTGGAGTCCCAGCCCGACTAGCGGGAGTGCAGATACGCAGTATTTT
-,-,TRBJ1-1,14,TRBV28,CASIQQGGLVEAFF,TGTGCCAGCATTCAACAAGGGGGATTGGTTGAAGCTTTCTTT
TRBD1,-,TRBJ2-2,13,TRBV15,CATRGDRAGELFF,TGTGCCACCAGAGGGGACAGGGCCGGGGAGCTGTTTTTT
TRBD1,-,TRBJ2-7,14,TRBV28,CASSRTGVEYEQYF,TGTGCCAGCAGTCGGACAGGGGTTGAGTACGAGCAGTACTTC
-,few,TRBJ1-3,13,TRBV7-2,CASSLQARNTIYF,TGTGCCAGCAGCTTACAGGCCAGAAACACCATATATTTT
TRBD1,-,TRBJ2-3,15,TRBV28,CASRLTGGGGVTQYF,TGTGCCAGCAGGCTTACAGGGGGCGGTGGGGTTACGCAGTATTTT
-,few,TRBJ1-1,14,TRBV5-6,CASSLVVGGYGAFF,TGTGCCAGCAGCTTGGTGGTGGGGGGGTATGGAGCTTTCTTT
TRBD1,-,TRBJ1-2,12,TRBV2,CASRDDRECYTF,TGTGCCAGCAGAGACGACAGGGAATGCTACACCTTC
-,-,TRBJ1-1,14,TRBV19,CASGNKFMNTEAFF,TGTGCCAGTGGTAACAAGTTCATGAACACTGAAGCTTTCTTT
-,-,TRBJ2-7,13,TRBV29-1,CSVEDRGAYEQYF,TGCAGCGTTGAAGATCGCGGAGCCTACGAGCAGTACTTC
-,-,TRBJ2-7,13,TRBV7-2,CASSRLQGYEQYF,TGTGCCAGCAGCCGTCTGCAGGGATACGAGCAGTACTTC
TRBD1,once,TRBJ2-7,14,TRBV6-1,CASSVGTGTYGQYF,TGTGCCAGCAGTGTCGGGACAGGGACGTACGGGCAGTACTTC
TRBD1,-,TRBJ1-1,16,TRBV6-5,CASSYSTGAGYTEAFF,TGTGCCAGCAGTTACTCGACAGGGGCGGGGTACACTGAAGCTTTCTTT
-,-,TRBJ2-7,14,TRBV7-9,CASSFRSDSYEQYF,TGTGCCAGCAGCTTCCGTAGCGACTCCTACGAGCAGTACTTC
-,-,TRBJ1-1,14,TRBV30,CAWSVHGGLTEAFF,TGTGCCTGGAGTGTCCACGGGGGGCTTACTGAAGCTTTCTTT
TRBD2,few,TRBJ2-7,17,TRBV13,CASSLVGTSQPSYEQYF,TGTGCCAGCAGCTTGGTCGGGACTAGTCAGCCTTCCTACGAGCAGTACTTC
-,-,TRBJ2-7,15,TRBV5-4,CASSLTSGVSYEQYF,TGTGCCAGCAGCTTAACCTCCGGGGTCTCCTACGAGCAGTACTTC
TRBD1,-,TRBJ1-5,15,TRBV6-1,CASSGRDRGDQPQHF,TGTGCCAGCAGTGGACGGGACAGGGGGGATCAGCCCCAGCATTTT
-,-,TRBJ2-2,14,TRBV19,CASTLAGFTGELFF,TGTGCCAGTACCCTCGCAGGGTTCACCGGGGAGCTGTTTTTT
TRBD1,few,TRBJ2-6,17,TRBV4-3,CASSQVTGEVGANVLTF,TGCGCCAGCAGCCAGGTGACAGGGGAAGTTGGGGCCAACGTCCTGACTTTC
-,-,TRBJ1-1,11,TRBV9,CASSGDTEAFF,TGTGCCAGCAGCGGAGACACTGAAGCTTTCTTT
TRBD2,-,TRBJ2-7,15,TRBV7-9,CASSGPPGRGWEQYF,TGTGCCAGCAGCGGCCCGCCCGGGAGGGGCTGGGAGCAGTACTTC
-,-,TRBJ2-3,14,TRBV29-1,CSVSRVLSTDTQYF,TGCAGCGTGTCCCGGGTTCTTAGCACAGATACGCAGTATTTT
TRBD1,-,TRBJ1-5,14,TRBV5-1,CASSATTGFQPQHF,TGCGCCAGCAGCGCAACGACAGGGTTCCAGCCCCAGCATTTT
TRBD1,-,TRBJ1-1,17,TRBV11-2,CASSFRTGGLLNTEAFF,TGTGCCAGCAGCTTCAGGACAGGGGGTCTCCTTAACACTGAAGCTTTCTTT
-,-,TRBJ2-1,14,TRBV5-1,CASSLGSPYNEQFF,TGCGCCAGCAGCTTGGGTAGTCCGTACAATGAGCAGTTCTTC
TRBD1,-,TRBJ1-2,13,TRBV29-1,CSATGTGVGGYTF,TGCAGCGCGACAGGGACAGGGGTCGGTGGCTACACCTTC
TRBD2,-,TRBJ2-5,15,TRBV5-4,CASSDRTSLQETQYF,TGTGCCAGCAGCGATCGGACTAGCCTCCAAGAGACCCAGTACTTC
TRBD1,-,TRBJ1-1,15,TRBV28,CASSFIGTGGTEAFF,TGTGCCAGCAGTTTCATTGGGACAGGGGGAACTGAAGCTTTCTTT
-,-,TRBJ1-3,14,TRBV14,CASSPTARGNTIYF,TGTGCCAGCAGCCCTACCGCCCGTGGAAACACCATATATTTT
TRBD1,-,TRBJ1-4,15,TRBV10-3,CAIRTGDGVNEKLFF,TGTGCCATCAGGACAGGGGATGGAGTAAATGAAAAACTGTTTTTT
TRBD2,once,TRBJ2-4,15,TRBV9,CASSESGTSHDIQYF,TGTGCCAGCAGTGAATCCGGGACTAGCCACGACATTCAGTACTTC
TRBD2,medium-sized,TRBJ2-1,24,TRBV28,CASSPHSLSPPGLAGFGLDNEQFF,TGTGCCAGCAGTCCCCATTCCCTATCTCCACCGGGACTAGCGGGATTCGGCCTGGACAATGAGCAGTTCTTC
TRBD1,-,TRBJ1-1,14,TRBV29-1,CSVVPGGGNTEAFF,TGCAGCGTTGTACCAGGGGGCGGAAACACTGAAGCTTTCTTT
TRBD1,-,TRBJ2-1,12,TRBV29-1,CSVLRTGVEQFF,TGCAGCGTCCTTCGGACAGGGGTTGAGCAGTTCTTC
-,-,TRBJ2-7,13,TRBV25-1,CASSKGVLYEQYF,TGTGCCAGCTCTAAGGGGGTCCTCTACGAGCAGTACTTC
TRBD1,few,TRBJ1-1,14,TRBV6-5,CASSLTGTDTEAFF,TGTGCCAGCAGCCTGACAGGGACGGACACTGAAGCTTTCTTT
-,few,TRBJ1-1,15,TRBV27,CASSVHSPLNTEAFF,TGTGCCAGCAGTGTACATAGCCCTTTGAACACTGAAGCTTTCTTT
-,-,TRBJ1-1,14,TRBV7-9,CASSLSGQNTEAFF,TGTGCCAGCAGCTTATCGGGACAGAACACTGAAGCTTTCTTT
-,once,TRBJ2-5,15,TRBV6-5,CASRAFSTGLETQYF,TGTGCCAGCAGAGCCTTCTCCACAGGGTTAGAGACCCAGTACTTC